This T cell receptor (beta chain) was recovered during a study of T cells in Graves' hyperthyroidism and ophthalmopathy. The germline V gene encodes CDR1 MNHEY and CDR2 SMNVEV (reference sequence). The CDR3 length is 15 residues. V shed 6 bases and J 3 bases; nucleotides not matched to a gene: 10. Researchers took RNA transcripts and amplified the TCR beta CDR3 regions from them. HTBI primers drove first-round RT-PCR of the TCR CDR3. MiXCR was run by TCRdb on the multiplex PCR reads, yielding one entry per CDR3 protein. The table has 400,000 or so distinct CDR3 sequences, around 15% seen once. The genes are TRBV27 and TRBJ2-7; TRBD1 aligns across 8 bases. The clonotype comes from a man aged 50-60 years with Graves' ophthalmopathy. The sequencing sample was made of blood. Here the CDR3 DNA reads TGTGCCAGCAGGAGACCAAGGACAGGGTACTACGAGCAGTACTTC. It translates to CASRRPRTGYYEQYF.